This TCR beta chain was observed in a study of read filtering for tumor transcriptome and immune sequencing. About the research overall: After DNase treatment, RNA was made into whole-transcriptome libraries. Findings and limits, study-wide: This fraction held mixed bone marrow immune cells after CD138-negative sorting. In IR-seq, single-read clonotypes were approximately 79% of clonotypes but around 3.2% of reads.

The CDR3 covers 14 residues. The V end was cut by 5 bases, the J end by 7 bases, with 17 bases between. Per the germline V gene, CDR1 is SQVTM and CDR2 is ANQGSEA. The library was built from about 400 ng RNA with molecular barcoded adaptors for alpha/delta and beta/gamma chains. MiXCR was run by TCRdb on the reads, yielding one entry per CDR3 protein. The repertoire holds about 63,000 distinct CDR3 sequences, with around 13% as singletons. A few counts support this clonotype. What it binds is unknown. This TCR was recovered from a donor aged 40 or older with multiple myeloma. The sequencing sample was made of a population of CD138-negative cells sorted from bone marrow. The chain employs TRBV29-1 and TRBJ2-2, with D tentatively TRBD1 (6 bases). The CDR3 here is CSVLPTGIGGELFF. Here the CDR3 DNA reads TGCAGCGTTCTCCCTACAGGGATAGGCGGGGAGCTGTTTTTT.